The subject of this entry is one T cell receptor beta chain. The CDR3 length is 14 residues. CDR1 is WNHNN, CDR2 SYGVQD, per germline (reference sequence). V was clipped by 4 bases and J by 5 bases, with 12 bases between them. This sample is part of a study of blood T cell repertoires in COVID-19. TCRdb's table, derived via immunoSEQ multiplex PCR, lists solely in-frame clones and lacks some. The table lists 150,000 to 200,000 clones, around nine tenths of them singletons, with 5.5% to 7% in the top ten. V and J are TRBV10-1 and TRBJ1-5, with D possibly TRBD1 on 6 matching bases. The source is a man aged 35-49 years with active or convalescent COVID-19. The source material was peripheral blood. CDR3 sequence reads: CASSVQGIHQPQHF. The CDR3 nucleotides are TGCGCCAGCAGTGTACAGGGAATCCATCAGCCCCAGCATTTT.